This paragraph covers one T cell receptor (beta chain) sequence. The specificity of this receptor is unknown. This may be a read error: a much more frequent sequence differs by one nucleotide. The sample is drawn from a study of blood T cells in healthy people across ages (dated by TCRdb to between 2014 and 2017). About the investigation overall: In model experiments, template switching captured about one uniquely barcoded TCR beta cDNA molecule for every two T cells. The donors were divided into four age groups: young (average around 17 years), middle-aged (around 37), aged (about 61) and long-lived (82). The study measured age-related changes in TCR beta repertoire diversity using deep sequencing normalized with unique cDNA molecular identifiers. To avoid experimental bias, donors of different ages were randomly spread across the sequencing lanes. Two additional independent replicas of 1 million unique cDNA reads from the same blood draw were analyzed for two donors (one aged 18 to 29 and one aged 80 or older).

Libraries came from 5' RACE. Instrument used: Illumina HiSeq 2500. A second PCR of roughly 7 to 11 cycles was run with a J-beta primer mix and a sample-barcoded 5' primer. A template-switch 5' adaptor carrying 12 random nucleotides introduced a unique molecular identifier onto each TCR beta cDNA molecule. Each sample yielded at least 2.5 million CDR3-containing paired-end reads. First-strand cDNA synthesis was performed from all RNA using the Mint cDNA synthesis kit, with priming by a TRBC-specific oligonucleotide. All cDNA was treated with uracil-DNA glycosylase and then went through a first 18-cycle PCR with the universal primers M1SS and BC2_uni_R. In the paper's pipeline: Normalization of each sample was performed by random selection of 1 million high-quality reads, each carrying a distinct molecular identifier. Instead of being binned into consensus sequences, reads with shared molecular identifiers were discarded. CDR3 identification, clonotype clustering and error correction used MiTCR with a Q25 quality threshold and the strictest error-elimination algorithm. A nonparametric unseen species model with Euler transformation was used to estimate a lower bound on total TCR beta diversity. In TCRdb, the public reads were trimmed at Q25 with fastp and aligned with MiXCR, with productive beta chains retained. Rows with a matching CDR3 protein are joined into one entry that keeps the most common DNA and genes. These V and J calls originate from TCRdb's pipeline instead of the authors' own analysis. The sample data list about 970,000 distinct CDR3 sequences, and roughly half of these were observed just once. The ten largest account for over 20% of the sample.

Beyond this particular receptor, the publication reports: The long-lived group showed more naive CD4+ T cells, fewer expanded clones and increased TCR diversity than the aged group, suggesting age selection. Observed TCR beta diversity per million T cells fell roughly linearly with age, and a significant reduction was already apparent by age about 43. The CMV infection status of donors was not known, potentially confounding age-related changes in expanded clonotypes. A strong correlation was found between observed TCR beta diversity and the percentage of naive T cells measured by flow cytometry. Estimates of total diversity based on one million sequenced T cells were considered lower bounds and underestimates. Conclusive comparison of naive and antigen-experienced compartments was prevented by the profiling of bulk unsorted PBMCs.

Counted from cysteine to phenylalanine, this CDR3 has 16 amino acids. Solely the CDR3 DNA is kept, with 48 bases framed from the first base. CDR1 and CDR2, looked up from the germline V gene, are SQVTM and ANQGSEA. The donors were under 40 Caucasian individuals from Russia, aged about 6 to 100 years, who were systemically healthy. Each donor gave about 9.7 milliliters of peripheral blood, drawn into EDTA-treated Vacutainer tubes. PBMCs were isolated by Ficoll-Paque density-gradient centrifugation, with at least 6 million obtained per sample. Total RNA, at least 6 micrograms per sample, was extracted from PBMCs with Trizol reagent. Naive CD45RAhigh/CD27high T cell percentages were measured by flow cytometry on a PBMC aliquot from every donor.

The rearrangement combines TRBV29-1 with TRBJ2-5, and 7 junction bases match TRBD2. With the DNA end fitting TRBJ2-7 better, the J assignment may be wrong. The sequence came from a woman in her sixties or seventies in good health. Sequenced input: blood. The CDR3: CSVGASGGEVAYEQYF. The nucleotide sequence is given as TGCAGCGTTGGAGCGTCTGGGGGGGAGGTCGCCTACGAGCAGTACTTC.